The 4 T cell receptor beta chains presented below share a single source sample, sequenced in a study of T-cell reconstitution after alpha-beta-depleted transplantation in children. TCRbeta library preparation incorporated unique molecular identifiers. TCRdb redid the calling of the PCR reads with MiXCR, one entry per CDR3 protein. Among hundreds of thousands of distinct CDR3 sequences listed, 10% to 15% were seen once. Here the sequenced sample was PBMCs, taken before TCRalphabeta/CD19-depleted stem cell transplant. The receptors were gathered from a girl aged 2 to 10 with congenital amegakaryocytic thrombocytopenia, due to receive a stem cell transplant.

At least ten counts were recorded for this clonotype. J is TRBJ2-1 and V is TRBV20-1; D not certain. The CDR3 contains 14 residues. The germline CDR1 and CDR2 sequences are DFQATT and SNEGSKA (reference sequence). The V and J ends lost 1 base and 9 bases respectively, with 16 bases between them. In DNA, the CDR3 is TGCAGTGCTAGAGGGGTAGCAGAGAGTGGTGAGCAGTTCTTC. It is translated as CSARGVAESGEQFF.

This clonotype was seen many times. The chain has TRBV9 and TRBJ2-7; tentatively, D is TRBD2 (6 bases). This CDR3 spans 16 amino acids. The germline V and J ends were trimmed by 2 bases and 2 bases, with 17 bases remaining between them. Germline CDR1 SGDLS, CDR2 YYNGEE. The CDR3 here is CASSVASSVFTYEQYF. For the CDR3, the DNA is TGTGCCAGCAGCGTGGCTTCTAGCGTCTTTACCTACGAGCAGTACTTC.

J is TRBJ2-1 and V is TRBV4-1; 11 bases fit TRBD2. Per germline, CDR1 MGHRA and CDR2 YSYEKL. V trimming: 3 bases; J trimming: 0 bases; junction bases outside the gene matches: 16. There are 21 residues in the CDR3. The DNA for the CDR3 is TGCGCCAGCAGCCAGGGGCCGGGACTAGCGGCAACGACGAGCTCCTACAATGAGCAGTTCTTC. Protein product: CASSQGPGLAATTSSYNEQFF.

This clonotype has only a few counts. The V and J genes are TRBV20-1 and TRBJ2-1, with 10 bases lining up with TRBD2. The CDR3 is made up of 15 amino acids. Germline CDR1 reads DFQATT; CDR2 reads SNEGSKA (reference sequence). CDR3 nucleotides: TGCAGCCCACGGTCCTCAGCGGGAGGGTACAATGAGCAGTTCTTC. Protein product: CSPRSSAGGYNEQFF.